What follows describes a single T cell receptor (beta chain). Its antigen is unknown. At one boundary the junction diverges from the germline segment, which might be a read error. This record belongs to a study of T cell responses to AZD1222 COVID-19 vaccine. Regarding the study as a whole: Unmutated variant regions reportedly attract nearly half of all spike-specific TCRs.

Here immunoSEQ multiplex PCR was the method, and the copy in TCRdb shows in-frame clones only, minus some. This sample has roughly 80,000 clones; roughly 88% occur once, and the top ten carry more than 4.5%. The CDR3 is 11 residues long. From germline, CDR1 is DFQATT and CDR2 SNEGSKA (reference sequence). The clonotype comes from an adult in good health. The specimen comprised peripheral blood, sampled on day 0 of MenACWY control vaccination. This rearrangement joins TRBV20-1 to TRBJ1-6; D call uncertain. The CDR3 DNA sequence: TGCAGTGTTAGATCGGGGACACCCCTCCACTTT. This translates into CSVRSGTPLHF.